The rows below give T cell receptor beta chains drawn from one sample of a study of cytomegalovirus exposure and HLA in healthy donors. TCRdb's copy holds only in-frame clones and misses some; the assay was immunoSEQ multiplex PCR. The sample contains some 160,000 clones, around 80% of which appear only once. The specimen was PBMCs. The receptors derive from a woman aged 18-29 years in good health and CMV-seronegative. Both conserved end residues are part of each CDR3. A D gene is named only where the DNA matches it firmly. Expanded clones are given a class, and other clones once, few, many or no size at all.

V gene	D gene	J gene	clone size	CDR3 DNA	CDR3 protein
TRBV19	TRBD2	TRBJ2-3	-	TGTGCCAGTAGTATACCTGGTCGTCGGGGGGTTCTCACAGATACGCAGTATTTT	CASSIPGRRGVLTDTQYF
TRBV5-1	TRBD2	TRBJ2-5	-	TGCGCCAGCAGGTTCGGGGGGGGGCGAGAGACCCAGTACTTC	CASRFGGGRETQYF
TRBV28	-	TRBJ1-2	-	TGTGCCAGCAGAAATGGGGGAGGAGCTAACTATGGCTACACCTTC	CASRNGGGANYGYTF
TRBV9	TRBD1	TRBJ2-2	few	TGTGCCAGCAGCGTTAAGGGGGCGTCCACCGGGGAGCTGTTTTTT	CASSVKGASTGELFF
TRBV30	-	TRBJ1-2	-	TGTGCCTGGAGTGTAAGAGGGGGGGGCTGGCAAGGCTACACCTTC	CAWSVRGGGWQGYTF
TRBV5-1	TRBD2	TRBJ2-7	-	TGCGCCAGCTGTAGTAGCGGGGGGGCAGGCGAGCAGTACTTC	CASCSSGGAGEQYF
TRBV27	TRBD2	TRBJ2-1	-	TGTGCCAGCAGTATCCGGGGGGACGGGGAGCAGTTCTTC	CASSIRGDGEQFF
TRBV5-1	TRBD1	TRBJ1-3	-	TGCGCCAGCAGCCAGGGACAGCTCTCTGGAAACACCATATATTTT	CASSQGQLSGNTIYF
TRBV28	TRBD1	TRBJ1-2	few	TGTGCCAGCAGTCAGACAGGGGGCGCATATGGCTACACCTTC	CASSQTGGAYGYTF
TRBV2	TRBD1	TRBJ1-1	once	TGTGCCAGCAGGAAGACAGGGGGAATTTTTGAAAGTTTGTTGGACACTGAAGCTTTCTTT	CASRKTGGIFESLLDTEAFF
TRBV27	-	TRBJ1-2	-	TGTGCCAGCAGTTTATGGCAAAACTATGGCTACACCTTC	CASSLWQNYGYTF
TRBV7-9	-	TRBJ2-5	-	TGTGCCAGCAGCTTAGTGGGCAAGGGGGAGACCCAGTACTTC	CASSLVGKGETQYF
TRBV7-9	-	TRBJ2-3	-	TGTGCCAGCAGCACCCGGACTCAATGGGCCACAGATACGCAGTATTTT	CASSTRTQWATDTQYF
TRBV6-5	TRBD1	TRBJ1-2	-	TGTGCCAGCAGTCAAAGACAGGGGGCATTTGTAGGCTACACCTTC	CASSQRQGAFVGYTF
TRBV29-1	TRBD2	TRBJ2-1	-	TGCAGCGTTGAGCCCCTAGCGGGGGGGATTAATGAGCAGTTCTTC	CSVEPLAGGINEQFF
TRBV25-1	-	TRBJ1-6	-	TGTGCCAGCAGTGAATTTGGGGGGGGAGTACAGGGTAATTCACCCCTCCACTTT	CASSEFGGGVQGNSPLHF
TRBV19	-	TRBJ1-5	-	TGTGCCAGTGGTGCGACGGGGAGCAATCAGCCCCAGCATTTT	CASGATGSNQPQHF
TRBV12-5	TRBD1	TRBJ2-5	-	TGTGCTAGTGGCTTAGCCAGGGGGCTTGAGACCCAGTACTTC	CASGLARGLETQYF
TRBV6-1	TRBD1	TRBJ1-2	-	TGTGCCAGCAGTGAAGGGACAGGGAGGGGCTACACCTTC	CASSEGTGRGYTF
TRBV15	TRBD2	TRBJ2-3	once	TGTGCCACCAGCAGGGGGGGGGTTAGCACAGATACGCAGTATTTT	CATSRGGVSTDTQYF
TRBV4-1	-	TRBJ1-6	-	TGCGCCAGCAGCCAAGAACAGGAGCAAACTAATTCACCCCTCCACTTT	CASSQEQEQTNSPLHF
TRBV29-1	-	TRBJ2-2	-	TGCAGCGTTGCAGGGCATTCGAACACCGGGGAGCTGTTTTTT	CSVAGHSNTGELFF
TRBV11-2	TRBD1	TRBJ1-4	-	TGTGCCAGCAGCGTACTTAGACAGGGAACTGGGGCAACTAATGAAAAACTGTTTTTT	CASSVLRQGTGATNEKLFF
TRBV5-8	-	TRBJ2-1	-	TGTGCCAGCAGTTCCGGGATCACTAACAATGAGCAGTTCTTC	CASSSGITNNEQFF
TRBV18	-	TRBJ1-4	-	TGTGCCAGCTCACCAAGTAGGAGTGCAACTAATGAAAAACTGTTTTTT	CASSPSRSATNEKLFF
TRBV7-2	TRBD1	TRBJ1-2	-	TGTGCCAGCAGCCGGACAGGGGGCAACTATGGCTACACCTTC	CASSRTGGNYGYTF
TRBV10-1	-	TRBJ1-6	-	TGCGCCAGCAGTGACTATTCACCCCTCCACTTT	CASSDYSPLHF
TRBV5-1	TRBD1	TRBJ2-2	-	TGCGCCAGCAGCGTCCGGACAGGGGACACCGGGGAGCTGTTTTTT	CASSVRTGDTGELFF
TRBV5-4	-	TRBJ1-2	-	TGTGCCAGCAGCACACAGACACACTATGGCTACACCTTC	CASSTQTHYGYTF
TRBV5-1	-	TRBJ1-1	-	TGCGCCAGCAGCTCACTTTCCGACAGCCTGAACACTGAAGCTTTCTTT	CASSSLSDSLNTEAFF
TRBV25-1	-	TRBJ1-2	-	TGTGCCAGCAGTACACGGACTATCGATGGCTACACCTTC	CASSTRTIDGYTF
TRBV28	-	TRBJ1-5	-	TGTGCCAGCAGTTCGGGACAACCCCAGCCCCAGCATTTT	CASSSGQPQPQHF
TRBV18	-	TRBJ1-2	-	TGTGCCAGCTCACCGGGGCAAACTGATGGCTACACCTTC	CASSPGQTDGYTF
TRBV19	-	TRBJ1-1	-	TGTGCCAGTAGTATGGGGAGGGACACTGAAGCTTTCTTT	CASSMGRDTEAFF
TRBV7-9	-	TRBJ1-2	-	TGTTCCAGCAGCTTATTCCCAGGGCAGTTCGGTGGCTACACCTTC	CSSSLFPGQFGGYTF
TRBV5-1	-	TRBJ1-5	-	TGCGCCAGCAGCCCCTCGGGGGGGCCCAATCAGCCCCAGCATTTT	CASSPSGGPNQPQHF
TRBV7-9	-	TRBJ2-3	-	TGTGCCAGCAGCTTAGTTGCCTATGGCACAGATACGCAGTATTTT	CASSLVAYGTDTQYF
TRBV5-1	-	TRBJ1-5	-	TGCGCCAGCAGCTTGGACGGTTACAATCAGCCCCAGCATTTT	CASSLDGYNQPQHF
TRBV29-1	TRBD2	TRBJ2-3	-	TGCAGCGTTGGGGGGCTAGCGGGGGGAAGTACAGATACGCAGTATTTT	CSVGGLAGGSTDTQYF
TRBV5-5	TRBD1	TRBJ2-5	-	TGTGCCAGCAGCTTGACAGGGGGCTGGCAAGAGACCCAGTACTTC	CASSLTGGWQETQYF
TRBV6-1	-	TRBJ1-2	-	TGTGCCAGCTCAGTGGGGAGGTATGGCTACACCTTC	CASSVGRYGYTF
TRBV27	-	TRBJ1-6	once	TGTGCCAGCAGGTCGGGTAATTCACCCCTCCACTTT	CASRSGNSPLHF
TRBV28	-	TRBJ1-2	-	TGTGCCAGCAGTTTATGGGCCAGCGCGTACTATGGCTACACCTTC	CASSLWASAYYGYTF
TRBV21-1	-	TRBJ2-7	-	TGTGCCAGCGGATCTCGGACAGGGGCTTACGAGCAGTACTTC	CASGSRTGAYEQYF
TRBV11-2	TRBD1	TRBJ1-2	-	TGTGCCAGCAGCCCAGTGGGACAGGGGGTGCATGGCTACACCTTC	CASSPVGQGVHGYTF
TRBV15	-	TRBJ2-7	-	TGTGCCACCACCCTAACTAGGACAGATACCTACGAGCAGTACTTC	CATTLTRTDTYEQYF
TRBV4-2	TRBD2	TRBJ2-5	-	TGTGCCAGCAGCCAAGATGACCAGCGGGGGGCTTGGGAGACCCAGTACTTC	CASSQDDQRGAWETQYF
TRBV9	-	TRBJ1-1	-	TGTGCCAGCAGAGTGGGACTTCTGAACACTGAAGCTTTCTTT	CASRVGLLNTEAFF
TRBV6-1	-	TRBJ1-6	-	TGTGCCAGTGGAGAATTAAGCTCCTATAATTCACCCCTCCACTTT	CASGELSSYNSPLHF
TRBV5-1	-	TRBJ1-5	-	TGCGCCAGCAGCAAGGCGGTCCGGAGACATCAGCCCCAGCATTTT	CASSKAVRRHQPQHF
TRBV6-6	TRBD1	TRBJ2-7	-	TGTGCCAGTTGCCGGGACAGGGTCTCCTACGAGCAGTACTTC	CASCRDRVSYEQYF
TRBV2	-	TRBJ1-1	-	TGTGCCAGCAGACCGGGTCCTACATTCCCTGAAGCTTTCTTT	CASRPGPTFPEAFF
TRBV6-1	-	TRBJ1-5	few	TGTGCCAGCAGTGGAACAGGTGGCGGGATCCAGCCCCAGCATTTT	CASSGTGGGIQPQHF